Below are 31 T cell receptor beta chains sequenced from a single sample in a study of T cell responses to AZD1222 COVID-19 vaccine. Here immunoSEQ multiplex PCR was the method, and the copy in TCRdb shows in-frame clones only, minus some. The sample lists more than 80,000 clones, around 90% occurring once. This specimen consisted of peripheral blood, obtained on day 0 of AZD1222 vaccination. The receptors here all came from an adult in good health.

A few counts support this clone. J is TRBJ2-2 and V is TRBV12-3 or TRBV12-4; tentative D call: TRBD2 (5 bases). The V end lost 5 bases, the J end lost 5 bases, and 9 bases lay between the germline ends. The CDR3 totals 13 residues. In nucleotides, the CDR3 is TGTGCCAGCAGTCCAACTAGGACCGGGGAGCTGTTTTTT. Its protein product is CASSPTRTGELFF.

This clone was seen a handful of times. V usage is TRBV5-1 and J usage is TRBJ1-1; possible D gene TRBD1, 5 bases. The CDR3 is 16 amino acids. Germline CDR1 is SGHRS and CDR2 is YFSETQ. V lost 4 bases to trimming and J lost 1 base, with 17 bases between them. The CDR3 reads CASSHWGEVPNTEAFF. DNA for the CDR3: TGCGCCAGCAGCCACTGGGGGGAGGTTCCGAACACTGAAGCTTTCTTT.

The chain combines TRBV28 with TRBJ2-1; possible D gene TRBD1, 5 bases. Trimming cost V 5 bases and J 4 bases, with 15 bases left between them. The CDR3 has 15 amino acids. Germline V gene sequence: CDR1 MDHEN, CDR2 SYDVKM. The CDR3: CASSTTGLPYNEQFF. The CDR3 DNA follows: TGTGCCAGCAGTACTACAGGTCTTCCTTACAATGAGCAGTTCTTC.

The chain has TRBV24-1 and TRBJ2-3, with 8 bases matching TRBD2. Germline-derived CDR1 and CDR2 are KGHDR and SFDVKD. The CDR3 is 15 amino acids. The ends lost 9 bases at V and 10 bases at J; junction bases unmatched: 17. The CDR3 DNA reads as TGTGCCACCGGACCGACTAGCGAGGCCCCGGGATCGCAGTATTTT. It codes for CATGPTSEAPGSQYF.

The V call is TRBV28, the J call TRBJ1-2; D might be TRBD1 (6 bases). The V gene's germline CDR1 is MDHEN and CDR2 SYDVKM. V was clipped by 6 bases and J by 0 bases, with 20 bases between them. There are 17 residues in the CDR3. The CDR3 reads CASRTPPGDKANYGYTF. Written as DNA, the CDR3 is TGTGCCAGCAGGACCCCACCGGGGGACAAAGCTAACTATGGCTACACCTTC.

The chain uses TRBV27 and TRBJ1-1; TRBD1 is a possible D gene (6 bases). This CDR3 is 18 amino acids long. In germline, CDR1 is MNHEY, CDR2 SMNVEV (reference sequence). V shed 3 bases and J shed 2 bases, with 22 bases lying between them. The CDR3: CASSFRIVPNRENTEAFF. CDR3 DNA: TGTGCCAGCAGTTTCCGGATCGTTCCGAACAGGGAAAACACTGAAGCTTTCTTT.

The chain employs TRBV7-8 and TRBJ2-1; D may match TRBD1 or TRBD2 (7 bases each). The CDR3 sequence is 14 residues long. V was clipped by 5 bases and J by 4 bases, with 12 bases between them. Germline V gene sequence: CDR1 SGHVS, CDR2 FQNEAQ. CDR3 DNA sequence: TGTGCCAGCAGCGTCAGGGGGGGATACAATGAGCAGTTCTTC. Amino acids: CASSVRGGYNEQFF.

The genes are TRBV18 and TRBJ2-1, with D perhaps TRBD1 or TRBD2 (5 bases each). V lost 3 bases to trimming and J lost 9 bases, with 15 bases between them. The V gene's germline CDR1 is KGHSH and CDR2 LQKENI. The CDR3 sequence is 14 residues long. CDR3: CASSPGPTGREQFF. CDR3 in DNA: TGTGCCAGCTCACCGGGCCCGACGGGGCGTGAGCAGTTCTTC.

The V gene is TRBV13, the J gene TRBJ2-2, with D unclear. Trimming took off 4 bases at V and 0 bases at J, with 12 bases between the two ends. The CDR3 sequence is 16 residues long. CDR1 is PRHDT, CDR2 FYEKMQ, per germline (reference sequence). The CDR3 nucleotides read TGTGCCAGCAGCTCGGGTGTTGTACCGAACACCGGGGAGCTGTTTTTT. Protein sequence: CASSSGVVPNTGELFF.

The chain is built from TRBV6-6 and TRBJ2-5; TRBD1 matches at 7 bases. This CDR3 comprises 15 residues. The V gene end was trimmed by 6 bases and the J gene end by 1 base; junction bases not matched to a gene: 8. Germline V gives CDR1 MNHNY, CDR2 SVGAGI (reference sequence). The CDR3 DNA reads TGTGCCAGCAGGGGACAGCGCGGCGGCCAAGAGACCCAGTACTTC. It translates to CASRGQRGGQETQYF.

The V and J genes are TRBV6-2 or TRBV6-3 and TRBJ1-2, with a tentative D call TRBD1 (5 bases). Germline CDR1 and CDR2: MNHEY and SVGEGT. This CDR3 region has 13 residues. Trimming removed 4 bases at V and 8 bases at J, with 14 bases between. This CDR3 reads CASSFGAARGYTF. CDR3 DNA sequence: TGTGCCAGCAGTTTTGGGGCAGCGCGGGGCTACACCTTC.

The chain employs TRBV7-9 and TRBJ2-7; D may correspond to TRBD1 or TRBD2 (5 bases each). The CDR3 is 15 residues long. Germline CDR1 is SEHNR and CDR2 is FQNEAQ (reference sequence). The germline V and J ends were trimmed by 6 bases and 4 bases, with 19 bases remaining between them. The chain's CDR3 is CASSHQRGSLYEQYF. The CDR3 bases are TGTGCCAGCAGTCACCAGAGGGGATCCTTGTACGAGCAGTACTTC.

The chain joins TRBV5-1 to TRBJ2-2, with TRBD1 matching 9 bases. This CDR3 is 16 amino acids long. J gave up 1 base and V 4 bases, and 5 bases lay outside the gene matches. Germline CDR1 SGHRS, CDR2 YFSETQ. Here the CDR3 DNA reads TGCGCCAGCAGCGTACAGGGGGCCCTGAACACCGGGGAGCTGTTTTTT. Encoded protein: CASSVQGALNTGELFF.

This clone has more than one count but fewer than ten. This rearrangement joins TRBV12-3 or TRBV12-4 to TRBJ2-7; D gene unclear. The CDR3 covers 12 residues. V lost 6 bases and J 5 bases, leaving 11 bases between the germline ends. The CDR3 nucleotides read TGTGCCAGCAGGGAGAGAAGGAACGAGCAGTACTTC. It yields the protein CASRERRNEQYF.

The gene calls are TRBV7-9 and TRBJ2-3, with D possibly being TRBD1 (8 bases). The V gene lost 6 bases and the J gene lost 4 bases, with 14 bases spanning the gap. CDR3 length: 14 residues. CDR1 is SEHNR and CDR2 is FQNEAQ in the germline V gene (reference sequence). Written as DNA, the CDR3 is TGTGCCAGCAGTCAACAGGGGGGGCCAGATACGCAGTATTTT. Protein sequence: CASSQQGGPDTQYF.

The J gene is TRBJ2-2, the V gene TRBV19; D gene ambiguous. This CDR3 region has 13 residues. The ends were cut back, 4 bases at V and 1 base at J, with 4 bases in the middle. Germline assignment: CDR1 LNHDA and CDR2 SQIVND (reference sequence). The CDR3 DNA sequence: TGTGCCAGTAGTAAAATGAACACCGGGGAGCTGTTTTTT. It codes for CASSKMNTGELFF.

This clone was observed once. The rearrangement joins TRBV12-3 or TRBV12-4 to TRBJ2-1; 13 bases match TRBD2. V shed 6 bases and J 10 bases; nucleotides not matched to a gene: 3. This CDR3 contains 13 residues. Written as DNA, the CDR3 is TGTGCCAGCAGCCTGACTAGCGGGAGGGAGCAGTTCTTC. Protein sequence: CASSLTSGREQFF.

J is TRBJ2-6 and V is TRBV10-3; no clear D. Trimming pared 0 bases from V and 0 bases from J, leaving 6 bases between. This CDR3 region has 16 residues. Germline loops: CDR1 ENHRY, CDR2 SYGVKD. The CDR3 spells CAISESSDSGANVLTF. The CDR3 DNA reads TGTGCCATCAGTGAGTCGTCAGACTCTGGGGCCAACGTCCTGACTTTC.

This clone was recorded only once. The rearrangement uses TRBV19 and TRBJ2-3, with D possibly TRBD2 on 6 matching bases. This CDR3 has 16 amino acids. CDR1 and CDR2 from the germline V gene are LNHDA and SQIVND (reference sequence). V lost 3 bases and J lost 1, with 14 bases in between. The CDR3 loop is CASSIAAGTGTDTQYF. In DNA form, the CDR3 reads TGTGCCAGTAGTATCGCCGCCGGGACTGGCACAGATACGCAGTATTTT.

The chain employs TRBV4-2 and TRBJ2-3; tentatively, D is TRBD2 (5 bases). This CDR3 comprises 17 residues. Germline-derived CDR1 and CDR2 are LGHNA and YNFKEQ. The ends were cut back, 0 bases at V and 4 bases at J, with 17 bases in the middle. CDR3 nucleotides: TGTGCCAGCAGCCAAGATAGAGGGAGCAGCGGCGCAGATACGCAGTATTTT. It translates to CASSQDRGSSGADTQYF.

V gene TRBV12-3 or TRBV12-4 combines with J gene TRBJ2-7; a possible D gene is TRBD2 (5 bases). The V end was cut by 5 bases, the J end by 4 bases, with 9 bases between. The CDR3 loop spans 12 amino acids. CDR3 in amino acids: CASSQTGYEQYF. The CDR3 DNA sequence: TGTGCCAGCAGTCAGACGGGGTACGAGCAGTACTTC.

The CDR3 region has the DNA TGTGCCAGCAGCTGGGGACTAGCCGACAATGAGCAGTACTTC. This translates into CASSWGLADNEQYF. This sequence joins TRBV5-6 and TRBJ2-7, with TRBD2 matching over 9 bases. J gave up 7 bases and V 3 bases, and 8 bases lay outside the gene matches. Germline CDR1 SGHDT, CDR2 YYEEEE. The CDR3 sequence is 14 residues long.

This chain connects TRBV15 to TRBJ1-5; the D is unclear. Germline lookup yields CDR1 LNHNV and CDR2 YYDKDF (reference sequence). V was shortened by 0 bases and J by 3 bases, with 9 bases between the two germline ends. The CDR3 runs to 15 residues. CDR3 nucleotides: TGTGCCACCAGCAGAGAGGTGTCCAACAATCAGCCCCAGCATTTT. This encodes CATSREVSNNQPQHF.

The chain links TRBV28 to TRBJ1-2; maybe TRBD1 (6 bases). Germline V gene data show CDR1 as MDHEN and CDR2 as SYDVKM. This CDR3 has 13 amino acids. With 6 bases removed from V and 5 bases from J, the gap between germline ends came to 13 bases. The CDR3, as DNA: TGTGCCAGCAGCTCGGGGGGCCCTTATGGCTACACCTTC. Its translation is CASSSGGPYGYTF.

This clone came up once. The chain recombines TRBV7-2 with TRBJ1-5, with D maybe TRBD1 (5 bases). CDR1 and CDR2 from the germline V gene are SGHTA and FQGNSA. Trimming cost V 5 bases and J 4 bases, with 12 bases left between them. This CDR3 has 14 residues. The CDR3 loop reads CASSPGGWNQPQHF. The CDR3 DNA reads TGTGCCAGCAGCCCGGGGGGGTGGAATCAGCCCCAGCATTTT.

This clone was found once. CDR3 in DNA: TGTGCCAGCAGTGCCGTCGACGGGTTTGGAAACACCATATATTTT. It yields the protein CASSAVDGFGNTIYF. V and J are TRBV28 and TRBJ1-3; D gene uncertain. The V gene's germline CDR1 is MDHEN and CDR2 SYDVKM. The CDR3 is 15 residues long. The V and J ends lost 5 bases and 3 bases respectively, with 14 bases between them.

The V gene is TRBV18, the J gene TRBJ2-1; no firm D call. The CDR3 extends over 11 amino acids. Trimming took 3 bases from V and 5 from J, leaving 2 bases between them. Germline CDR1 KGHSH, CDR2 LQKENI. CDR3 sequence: CASSPNNEQFF. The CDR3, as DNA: TGTGCCAGCTCACCGAACAATGAGCAGTTCTTC.

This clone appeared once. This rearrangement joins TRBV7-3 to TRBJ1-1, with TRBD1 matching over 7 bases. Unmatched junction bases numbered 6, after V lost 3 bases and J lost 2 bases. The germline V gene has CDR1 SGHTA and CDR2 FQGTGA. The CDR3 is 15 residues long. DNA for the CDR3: TGTGCCAGCAGCTTGTTTGGGACAGACAACACTGAAGCTTTCTTT. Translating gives CASSLFGTDNTEAFF.

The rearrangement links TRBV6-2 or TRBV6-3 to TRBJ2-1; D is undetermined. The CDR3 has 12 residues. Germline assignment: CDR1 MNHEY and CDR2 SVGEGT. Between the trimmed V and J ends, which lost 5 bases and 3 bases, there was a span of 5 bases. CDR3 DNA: TGTGCCAGCAGTCCCGACTACAATGAGCAGTTCTTC. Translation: CASSPDYNEQFF.

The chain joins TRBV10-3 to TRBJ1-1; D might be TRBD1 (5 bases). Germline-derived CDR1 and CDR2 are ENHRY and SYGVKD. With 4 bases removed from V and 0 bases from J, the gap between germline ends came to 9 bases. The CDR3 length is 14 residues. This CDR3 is CAISGDSLNTEAFF. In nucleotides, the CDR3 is TGTGCCATCAGTGGCGACAGTTTGAACACTGAAGCTTTCTTT.

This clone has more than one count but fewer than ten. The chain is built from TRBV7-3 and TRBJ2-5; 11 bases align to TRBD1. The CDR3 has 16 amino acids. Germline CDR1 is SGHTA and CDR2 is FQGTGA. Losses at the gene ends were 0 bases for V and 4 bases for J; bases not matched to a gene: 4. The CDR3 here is CASSLTGQGARETQYF. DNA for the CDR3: TGTGCCAGCAGCTTAACCGGACAGGGGGCGCGAGAGACCCAGTACTTC.